The rows below give T cell receptor beta chains drawn from one sample of a study of vaccination effects on CD4 cells after COVID-19. Sequenced by immunoSEQ multiplex PCR; TCRdb stores in-frame clones only, minus some. The sample lists fewer than 60,000 clones; around 76% were seen once. No antigen is known for these receptors. The source material was CD4+ T cells from PBMCs cultured with HIV peptides, sampled before COVID-19 vaccination. These TCRs come from a human donor who had a prior SARS-CoV-2 infection. Both conserved end residues are part of each CDR3.

CDR3: CAWNRGMSYETQYF; J: TRBJ2-5; V: TRBV30
CDR3: CASRRQDYEQYF; J: TRBJ2-7; V: TRBV2
CDR3: CASSLATGKDEQFF; J: TRBJ2-1; V: TRBV7-6
CDR3: CASSNSGQVNEQYF; J: TRBJ2-7; V: TRBV5-6
CDR3: CASSFRAGWGYTF; J: TRBJ1-2; V: TRBV28
CDR3: CASSLSVGGRGYEQYF; J: TRBJ2-7; V: TRBV5-1
CDR3: CASSFGRNEQFF; J: TRBJ2-1; V: TRBV12-3/TRBV12-4
CDR3: CAWSVGSNEQFF; J: TRBJ2-1; V: TRBV30
CDR3: CASSWGIEQFF; J: TRBJ2-1; V: TRBV6-6
CDR3: CATSDFRGIDKSETQYF; J: TRBJ2-5; V: TRBV24-1
CDR3: CASSLYAENTEAFF; J: TRBJ1-1; V: TRBV7-8
CDR3: CASSRTGELFF; J: TRBJ2-2; V: TRBV12-3/TRBV12-4
CDR3: CASSEEHQPQHF; J: TRBJ1-5; V: TRBV2
CDR3: CASSQVHRGPYEQYF; J: TRBJ2-7; V: TRBV14
CDR3: CASSQDFYNEQFF; J: TRBJ2-1; V: TRBV4-3
CDR3: CASSKVGRTDTQYF; J: TRBJ2-3; V: TRBV7-8
CDR3: CASSPSTGSYNEQFF; J: TRBJ2-1; V: TRBV9
CDR3: CASSVATGVGTGNEKLFF; J: TRBJ1-4; V: TRBV9
CDR3: CASSVLPRTDTQYF; J: TRBJ2-3; V: TRBV9
CDR3: CASSEAGTGAYEQYF; J: TRBJ2-7; V: TRBV6-1
CDR3: CASSPTFGFPINYGYTF; J: TRBJ1-2; V: TRBV18
CDR3: CASREAGGLSEQFF; J: TRBJ2-1; V: TRBV7-2
CDR3: CASREPLGQGNTGELFF; J: TRBJ2-2; V: TRBV2
CDR3: CASSFPPYEKLFF; J: TRBJ1-4; V: TRBV11-2
CDR3: CASSAGQENYGYTF; J: TRBJ1-2; V: TRBV7-2
CDR3: CASSVGSGATNEKLFF; J: TRBJ1-4; V: TRBV9
CDR3: CASSPQSGGTNTEAFF; J: TRBJ1-1; V: TRBV7-2
CDR3: CASSLQASYGYTF; J: TRBJ1-2; V: TRBV7-2
CDR3: CASSRDNYNEQFF; J: TRBJ2-1; V: TRBV7-2
CDR3: CASSETTDLRAFF; J: TRBJ1-1; V: TRBV18
CDR3: CASSLASGRAGETQYF; J: TRBJ2-5; V: TRBV5-4
CDR3: CASSPPWQRETQYF; J: TRBJ2-5; V: TRBV18
CDR3: CAISESGQGAGLLAKNIQYF; J: TRBJ2-4; V: TRBV10-3
CDR3: CASSRRAGSGGNEQFF; J: TRBJ2-1; V: TRBV18
CDR3: CASSEMRVGTGELFF; J: TRBJ2-2; V: TRBV2